The clone carrying this T cell receptor beta chain was recorded many times. The target antigen is unknown. Germline V gene lookup returns CDR1 LNHNV and CDR2 YYDKDF (reference sequence). Germline trimming cut 0 bases from V and 1 base from J; bases unmatched to any gene: 14. The length of the CDR3 is 19 residues. These data belong to a study of human T cells and chemical hapten exposure. Study-wide background: Across samples, TCR yields varied, mostly owing to small differences in pooled library volumes.

Before extraction, the whole blood was not fractionated, and total RNA was taken from it. The library tagged individual cDNA molecules with unique molecular identifiers. In the original workflow: With a range of about 23,224 to 750,000, the median per sample was 95,638 TCRs. Via MiXCR, TCRdb re-called the 5' RACE reads, giving one row per CDR3 protein. The V and J calls, along with clone size, are taken from TCRdb and not from the paper's own processing. This table holds some 150,000 distinct CDR3 sequences, around 4% found once. Findings and limits, study-wide: TCRs at high frequency, those above 1 in 1000, did not change with DPC sensitization.

The sequence derives from a female donor in good health. This chain uses TRBV15 with TRBJ2-5, with 7 positions matching TRBD1. CDR3 DNA sequence: TGTGCCACCAGCAGAGACCCCCTCCGCATGGACAGGTCCCAAGAGACCCAGTACTTC. Amino acids: CATSRDPLRMDRSQETQYF. The variable domain in full, completed from reference TRBV15 and TRBJ2-5, reads DAMVIQNPRYQVTQFGKPVTLSCSQTLNHNVMYWYQQKSSQAPKLLFHYYDKDFNNEADTPDNFQSRRPNTSFCFLDIRSPGLGDTAMYLCATSRDPLRMDRSQETQYFGPGTRLLVL.